The 13 T cell receptor beta chains below were found in one sample sequenced in a study of blood T cell repertoires in COVID-19. Produced via immunoSEQ multiplex PCR; TCRdb's table is partial and in-frame only. The sample has 150,000 to 200,000 clones; approximately 85% are singletons. The specimen sequenced was peripheral blood. Receptors originate from a man in his fifties or sixties with active or convalescent COVID-19.

The chain recombines TRBV18 with TRBJ1-3; D may be TRBD1 (5 bases). This CDR3 spans 16 amino acids. Deletions cut 3 bases from V and 0 bases from J, with 12 bases between. Per the germline V gene, CDR1 is KGHSH and CDR2 is LQKENI. CDR3 nucleotides: TGTGCCAGCTCACCTTCCAGGGCCCTCTCTGGAAACACCATATATTTT. This sequence encodes CASSPSRALSGNTIYF.

The chain is built from TRBV5-1 and TRBJ2-5; 7 bases fit TRBD1. The V segment lost 4 bases and the J segment 5 bases; nucleotides outside the gene matches: 8. The CDR3 covers 14 residues. Per the germline V gene, CDR1 is SGHRS and CDR2 is YFSETQ. CDR3 sequence: CASSKGQDKETQYF. The CDR3 bases are TGCGCCAGCAGCAAAGGACAGGACAAGGAGACCCAGTACTTC.

This clone was seen once. CDR3 sequence (DNA): TGTGCCAGCAGGGGCGGGGGGAATCAGCCCCAGCATTTT. Translating it yields CASRGGGNQPQHF. The chain carries TRBV2 and TRBJ1-5, with TRBD1 as a possible D gene (5 bases). This CDR3 has 13 amino acids. Germline loops: CDR1 SNHLY, CDR2 FYNNEI. The V end lost 6 bases, the J end lost 4 bases, and 10 bases lay between the germline ends.

J is TRBJ1-1 and V is TRBV2, with 8 nucleotides matching TRBD1. Germline V gene lookup returns CDR1 SNHLY and CDR2 FYNNEI. There are 18 residues in the CDR3. Trimming at V came to 7 bases and at J to 0 bases, leaving 16 bases not matched to a gene. CDR3 region: CASTLASPGTGLNTEAFF. CDR3 sequence (DNA): TGTGCCAGCACCCTGGCGAGCCCCGGGACAGGACTGAACACTGAAGCTTTCTTT.

The chain carries TRBV29-1 and TRBJ2-1; D might be TRBD1 (6 bases). Trimming shortened V by 8 bases and J by 0 bases, and 14 bases separated the two germline ends. Germline CDR1 and CDR2: SQVTM and ANQGSEA. The CDR3 loop spans 14 amino acids. The CDR3 DNA sequence: TGCAGCCTGGGGGCCCACAGCTCCTACAATGAGCAGTTCTTC. Amino acids: CSLGAHSSYNEQFF.

The chain is built from TRBV15 and TRBJ2-7; TRBD1 aligns across 8 bases. The ends lost 8 bases at V and 10 bases at J; junction bases unmatched: 7. The V gene's germline CDR1 is LNHNV and CDR2 YYDKDF (reference sequence). The CDR3 sequence is 11 residues long. The CDR3 loop is CATGTGVLQYF. The CDR3 coding sequence is TGTGCCACCGGGACAGGAGTTTTACAGTACTTC.

The chain has TRBV2 and TRBJ1-6; no clear D gene. CDR3 length: 12 residues. Deletions cut 7 bases from V and 7 bases from J, with 8 bases between. Looked up from germline, CDR1 is SNHLY and CDR2 is FYNNEI. The CDR3 coding sequence is TGTGCCAGCACTAATCCAAATTCACCCCTCCACTTT. Encoded protein: CASTNPNSPLHF.

The V call is TRBV13, the J call TRBJ2-7, with 11 bases identical to TRBD1. Per germline, CDR1 PRHDT and CDR2 FYEKMQ (reference sequence). The CDR3 sequence is 14 residues long. The V gene end was trimmed by 5 bases and the J gene end by 4 bases; junction bases not matched to a gene: 4. In DNA, the CDR3 is TGTGCCAGCAGCCTTGGACAGGGGGCGTACGAGCAGTACTTC. It yields the protein CASSLGQGAYEQYF. Drawing the rest from reference TRBV13 and TRBJ2-7, the complete variable domain is AAGVIQSPRHLIKEKRETATLKCYPIPRHDTVYWYQQGPGQDPQFLISFYEKMQSDKGSIPDRFSAQQFSDYHSELNMSSLELGDSALYFCASSLGQGAYEQYFGPGTRLTVT.

The rearrangement joins TRBV7-9 to TRBJ1-3; a possible D gene is TRBD1 (6 bases). CDR3 length: 15 amino acids. Trimming took off 4 bases at V and 0 bases at J, with 10 bases between the two ends. Germline V gene data show CDR1 as SEHNR and CDR2 as FQNEAQ (reference sequence). This CDR3 reads CASSSQQGSGNTIYF. For the CDR3, the DNA is TGTGCCAGCAGCTCCCAACAGGGCTCTGGAAACACCATATATTTT.

The rearrangement joins TRBV5-1 to TRBJ1-4; 9 bases match TRBD1. Germline CDR1 and CDR2: SGHRS and YFSETQ. Losses at the gene ends were 7 bases for V and 7 bases for J; bases not matched to a gene: 11. CDR3 length equals 15 residues. The CDR3 region has the DNA TGCGCCAGCTCGGGGTCCGGGACAGGGACTGAAAAACTGTTTTTT. This sequence encodes CASSGSGTGTEKLFF.

The J gene is TRBJ1-1, the V gene TRBV28; D unresolved. The germline V gene encodes CDR1 MDHEN and CDR2 SYDVKM. This CDR3 spans 15 amino acids. Trimming pared 7 bases from V and 2 bases from J, leaving 17 bases between. CDR3 loop: CASTTPSGYNTEAFF. The CDR3 nucleotides read TGTGCCAGCACCACTCCAAGCGGCTATAACACTGAAGCTTTCTTT.

This clone has at least ten counts. J is TRBJ2-7 and V is TRBV5-1; 8 nucleotides agree with TRBD1. The CDR3 runs to 13 residues. Germline V CDR1 and CDR2: SGHRS, YFSETQ. With V trimmed by 5 bases and J by 1 base, 2 bases remained unmatched. This CDR3 reads CASRGQESYEQYF. The CDR3, as DNA: TGCGCCAGCAGGGGACAGGAGTCCTACGAGCAGTACTTC.

This chain connects TRBV7-6 to TRBJ2-1; 8 positions match TRBD1. The CDR3 loop spans 15 amino acids. With 1 base clipped from V and 9 bases from J, the junction kept 8 bases outside the gene matches. CDR1 is SGHVS and CDR2 is FNYEAQ in the germline V gene. In nucleotides, the CDR3 is TGTGCCAGCAGCTTAGGGACAGGGTTCGGGGGTGAGCAGTTCTTC. Its protein is CASSLGTGFGGEQFF.